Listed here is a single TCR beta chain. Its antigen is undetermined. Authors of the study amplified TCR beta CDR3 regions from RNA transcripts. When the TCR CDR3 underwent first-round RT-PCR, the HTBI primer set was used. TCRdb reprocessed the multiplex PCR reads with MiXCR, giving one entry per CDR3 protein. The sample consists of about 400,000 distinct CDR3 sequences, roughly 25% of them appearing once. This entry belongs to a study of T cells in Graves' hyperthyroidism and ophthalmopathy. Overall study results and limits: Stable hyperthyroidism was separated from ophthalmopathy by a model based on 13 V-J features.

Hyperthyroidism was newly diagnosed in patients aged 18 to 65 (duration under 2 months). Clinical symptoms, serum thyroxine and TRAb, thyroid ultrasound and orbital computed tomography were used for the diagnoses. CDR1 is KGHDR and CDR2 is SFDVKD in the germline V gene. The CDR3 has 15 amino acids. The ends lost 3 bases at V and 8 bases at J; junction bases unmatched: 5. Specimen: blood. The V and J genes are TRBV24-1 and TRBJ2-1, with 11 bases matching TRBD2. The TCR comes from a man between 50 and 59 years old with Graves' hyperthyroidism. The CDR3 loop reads CATSDGIAGGHEQFF. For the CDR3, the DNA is TGTGCCACCAGTGATGGGATAGCGGGAGGGCATGAGCAGTTCTTC.